Below, 21 T cell receptor beta chains from the same sample are listed, as sequenced in a study of cytomegalovirus exposure and HLA in healthy donors. PCR primers comprised 60 Vbeta and 13 Jbeta primers. TCRdb's copy holds only in-frame clones and misses some; the assay was immunoSEQ multiplex PCR. Here the sample table reports 60,000 to 65,000 clones. Source material: PBMCs. The source of these receptors is a young woman in good health and CMV-seronegative.

V and J are TRBV6-5 and TRBJ1-5, with 7 bases matching TRBD1. Germline loops: CDR1 MNHEY, CDR2 SVGAGI. This CDR3 spans 15 amino acids. V lost 3 bases to trimming and J lost 3 bases; unmatched junction nucleotides: 5. CDR3 loop: CASSYTQGFNQPQHF. In DNA form, the CDR3 reads TGTGCCAGCAGTTATACACAGGGGTTCAATCAGCCCCAGCATTTT.

The chain recombines TRBV7-9 with TRBJ2-5; D may be TRBD2 (5 bases). Trimming pared 1 base from V and 5 bases from J, leaving 14 bases between. From germline, CDR1 is SEHNR and CDR2 FQNEAQ (reference sequence). The CDR3 sequence is 15 residues long. CDR3 protein: CASSLGTRTWETQYF. CDR3 DNA: TGTGCCAGCAGCTTAGGTACTAGAACCTGGGAGACCCAGTACTTC.

The chain couples TRBV2 to TRBJ1-2, with no clear D. Germline V gives CDR1 SNHLY, CDR2 FYNNEI. The V end was cut by 6 bases, the J end by 1 base, with 15 bases between. The CDR3 sequence is 15 residues long. The CDR3 loop reads CASSPKAGSNYGYTF. The DNA of the CDR3 is TGTGCCAGCAGCCCAAAAGCGGGAAGTAACTATGGCTACACCTTC.

The chain couples TRBV7-6 to TRBJ1-1; D is perhaps TRBD1 (6 bases). In germline, CDR1 is SGHVS, CDR2 FNYEAQ. With 5 bases removed from V and 4 bases from J, the gap between germline ends came to 11 bases. The CDR3 consists of 13 residues. The CDR3 loop is CASSPGVGTEAFF. CDR3 DNA: TGTGCCAGCAGCCCAGGGGTCGGCACTGAAGCTTTCTTT.

The gene calls are TRBV19 and TRBJ2-7; the match to TRBD1 covers 8 bases. The CDR3 has 14 amino acids. The ends lost 6 bases at V and 6 bases at J; junction bases unmatched: 10. Germline assignment: CDR1 LNHDA and CDR2 SQIVND (reference sequence). CDR3 in amino acids: CASSHDRGRSEQYF. CDR3 sequence (DNA): TGTGCCAGTAGCCATGACAGGGGCCGCTCCGAGCAGTACTTC. Drawing the rest from reference TRBV19 and TRBJ2-7, the complete variable domain is DGGITQSPKYLFRKEGQNVTLSCEQNLNHDAMYWYRQDPGQGLRLIYYSQIVNDFQKGDIAEGYSVSREKKESFPLTVTSAQKNPTAFYLCASSHDRGRSEQYFGPGTRLTVT.

The chain couples TRBV6-1 to TRBJ1-1; TRBD1 matches at 7 bases. The length of the CDR3 is 16 residues. Germline V gene data show CDR1 as MNHNS and CDR2 as SASEGT. J was trimmed by 4 bases and V by 2 bases; bases with no gene match: 10. CDR3 in amino acids: CASSEIGQVAATEAFF. Here the CDR3 DNA reads TGTGCCAGCAGTGAAATCGGACAGGTTGCGGCCACTGAAGCTTTCTTT.

The rearrangement links TRBV6-1 to TRBJ2-7, with D maybe TRBD2 (6 bases). Trimming took off 7 bases at V and 4 bases at J, with 17 bases between the two ends. Germline CDR1 MNHNS, CDR2 SASEGT. The CDR3 has 14 amino acids. In DNA form, the CDR3 reads TGTGCCAGCAAATCTCTCGGGGGTACTTACGAGCAGTACTTC. Translating gives CASKSLGGTYEQYF.

This chain links TRBV19 with TRBJ2-1; 12 bases agree with TRBD2. Germline CDR1 LNHDA, CDR2 SQIVND (reference sequence). The junction had 8 bases not matched to a gene; V was cut back by 5 bases and J by 0 bases. This CDR3 spans 18 amino acids. The CDR3 loop reads CASSPFLAGGSSYNEQFF. DNA of the CDR3: TGTGCCAGTAGTCCGTTCCTAGCGGGAGGGAGCTCCTACAATGAGCAGTTCTTC.

The J gene is TRBJ2-3, the V gene TRBV18; TRBD1 matches at 10 bases. The trim removed 2 bases at V and 2 bases at J, leaving 19 bases unmatched. The CDR3 runs 21 residues. Germline lookup yields CDR1 KGHSH and CDR2 LQKENI. In DNA, the CDR3 is TGTGCCAGCTCACCATCTATTACCGGGACAGGGGACCTATCAAACACAGATACGCAGTATTTT. Protein sequence: CASSPSITGTGDLSNTDTQYF.

The V gene is TRBV5-4, the J gene TRBJ2-7, with 7 bases aligning to TRBD1. CDR1 is SGHNT, CDR2 YYREEE, per germline (reference sequence). The CDR3 has 14 residues. V was clipped by 3 bases and J by 4 bases; unmatched bases: 7. CDR3 DNA sequence: TGTGCCAGCAGCTCGGGACAGCTGCTATACGAGCAGTACTTC. This encodes CASSSGQLLYEQYF.

The rearrangement joins TRBV20-1 to TRBJ2-7; D is undetermined. Per the germline V gene, CDR1 is DFQATT and CDR2 is SNEGSKA (reference sequence). The CDR3 is 11 amino acids. V gave up 1 base and J gave up 4 bases, with 5 bases separating them. The chain's CDR3 is CSARAAYEQYF. DNA for the CDR3: TGCAGTGCTAGAGCCGCGTACGAGCAGTACTTC.

This chain links TRBV7-2 with TRBJ1-1; 7 bases align to TRBD1. Germline V gene lookup returns CDR1 SGHTA and CDR2 FQGNSA. The length of the CDR3 is 19 residues. With 1 base clipped from V and 0 bases from J, the junction kept 14 bases outside the gene matches. The CDR3 is CASSLVGRGGLIMNTEAFF. The CDR3 bases are TGTGCCAGCAGCTTAGTAGGTAGAGGGGGCCTTATAATGAACACTGAAGCTTTCTTT. Filled out from reference TRBV7-2 and TRBJ1-1, the complete variable domain reads GAGVSQSPSNKVTEKGKDVELRCDPISGHTALYWYRQSLGQGLEFLIYFQGNSAPDKSGLPSDRFSAERTGGSVSTLTIQRTQQEDSAVYLCASSLVGRGGLIMNTEAFFGQGTRLTVV.

V is TRBV5-5 and J is TRBJ1-1; D is perhaps TRBD1 (6 bases). Trimming removed 4 bases at V and 0 bases at J, with 10 bases between. This CDR3 is built from 14 residues. The germline V gene encodes CDR1 SGHKS and CDR2 YYEKEE (reference sequence). CDR3 in DNA: TGTGCCAGCAGCCGAGGGGGTTTGAACACTGAAGCTTTCTTT. Protein sequence: CASSRGGLNTEAFF.

The V gene is TRBV27, the J gene TRBJ2-3, with a weak D call TRBD2 (7 bases). V lost 6 bases and J 2 bases, leaving 15 bases between the germline ends. The CDR3 spans 15 residues. Germline V gene data show CDR1 as MNHEY and CDR2 as SMNVEV (reference sequence). For the CDR3, the DNA is TGTGCCAGCAGCCGGGGGGCCTACATCACAGATACGCAGTATTTT. Translated, it gives CASSRGAYITDTQYF.

The chain has TRBV6-5 and TRBJ2-3, with 13 bases identical to TRBD2. CDR1 is MNHEY, CDR2 SVGAGI, per germline. Unmatched junction bases numbered 4, after V lost 2 bases and J lost 5 bases. CDR3 length equals 16 residues. CDR3 bases: TGTGCCAGCAGTTACGAGACTAGCGGGAGGAAAGATACGCAGTATTTT. This sequence encodes CASSYETSGRKDTQYF.

The V gene is TRBV7-8, the J gene TRBJ2-7; TRBD2 matches 12 bases. The CDR3 loop spans 19 amino acids. From germline, CDR1 is SGHVS and CDR2 FQNEAQ. V lost 3 bases to trimming and J lost 0 bases; unmatched junction nucleotides: 12. The CDR3 protein is CASSLAGTSGSTSSYEQYF. The DNA for the CDR3 is TGTGCCAGCAGCTTGGCCGGGACTAGCGGGTCAACGAGCTCCTACGAGCAGTACTTC.

V and J are TRBV7-9 and TRBJ1-2; 9 bases fit TRBD1. Germline CDR1 is SEHNR and CDR2 is FQNEAQ (reference sequence). Trimming at V came to 7 bases and at J to 7 bases, leaving 7 bases not matched to a gene. The CDR3 sequence is 13 residues long. CDR3 protein: CASTGTGIIGYTF. As DNA, the CDR3 is TGTGCCAGCACCGGGACAGGGATTATTGGCTACACCTTC.

The chain is built from TRBV5-1 and TRBJ1-4; D is undetermined. V was clipped by 5 bases and J by 0 bases, with 5 bases between them. Germline-derived CDR1 and CDR2 are SGHRS and YFSETQ. The CDR3 spans 13 residues. CDR3 sequence: CASSYATNEKLFF. CDR3 DNA: TGCGCCAGCAGTTATGCAACTAATGAAAAACTGTTTTTT.

This rearrangement joins TRBV5-1 to TRBJ2-3, with TRBD1 matching 9 bases. Trimming took 4 bases from V and 1 from J; bases not matched to a gene: 10. This CDR3 has 17 residues. Germline lookup yields CDR1 SGHRS and CDR2 YFSETQ. This CDR3 reads CASSPSWTGDRTDTQYF. The CDR3, as DNA: TGCGCCAGCAGCCCATCGTGGACAGGGGATCGCACAGATACGCAGTATTTT.

V and J are TRBV9 and TRBJ2-3; TRBD2 matches 8 bases. Germline CDR1 reads SGDLS; CDR2 reads YYNGEE. The junction had 8 bases not matched to a gene; V was cut back by 4 bases and J by 1 base. The CDR3 runs 16 residues. Written as DNA, the CDR3 is TGTGCCAGCAGCCTCCTCGGGGGGGCGGGCACAGATACGCAGTATTTT. Residues: CASSLLGGAGTDTQYF.

Here the CDR3 DNA reads TGTGCCAGCAGTTCCCAAGGCGGGGGGAGCTCCTATAATTCACCCCTCCACTTT. It encodes CASSSQGGGSSYNSPLHF. The chain joins TRBV28 to TRBJ1-6; a weak D match, TRBD1 (5 bases). Trimming cost V 4 bases and J 0 bases, with 16 bases left between them. The length of the CDR3 is 18 residues. CDR1 and CDR2 (germline): MDHEN, SYDVKM.